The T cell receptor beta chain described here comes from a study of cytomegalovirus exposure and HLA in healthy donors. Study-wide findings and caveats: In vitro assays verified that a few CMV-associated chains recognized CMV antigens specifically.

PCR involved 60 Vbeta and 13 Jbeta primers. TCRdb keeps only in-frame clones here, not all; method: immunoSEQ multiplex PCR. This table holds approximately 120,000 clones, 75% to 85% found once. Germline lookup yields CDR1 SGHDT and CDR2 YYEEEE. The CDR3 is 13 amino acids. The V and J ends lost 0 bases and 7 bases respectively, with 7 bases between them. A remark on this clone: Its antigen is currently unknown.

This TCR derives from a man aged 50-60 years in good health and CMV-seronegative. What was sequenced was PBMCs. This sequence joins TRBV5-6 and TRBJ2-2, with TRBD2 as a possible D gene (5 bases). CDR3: CASSLGGFGELFF. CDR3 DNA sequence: TGTGCCAGCAGCTTGGGAGGGTTCGGGGAGCTGTTTTTT.